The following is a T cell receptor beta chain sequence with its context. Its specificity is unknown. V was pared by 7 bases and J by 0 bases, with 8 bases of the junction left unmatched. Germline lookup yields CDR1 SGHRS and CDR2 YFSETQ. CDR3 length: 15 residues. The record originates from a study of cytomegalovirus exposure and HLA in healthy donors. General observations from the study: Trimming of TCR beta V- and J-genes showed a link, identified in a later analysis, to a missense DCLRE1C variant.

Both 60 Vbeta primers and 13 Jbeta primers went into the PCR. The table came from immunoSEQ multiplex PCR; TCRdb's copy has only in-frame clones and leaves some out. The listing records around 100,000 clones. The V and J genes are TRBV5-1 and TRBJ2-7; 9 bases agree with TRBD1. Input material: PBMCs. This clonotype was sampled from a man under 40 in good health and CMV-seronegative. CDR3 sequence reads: CASATTGGGSYEQYF. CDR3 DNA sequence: TGCGCCAGCGCGACGACAGGGGGTGGCTCCTACGAGCAGTACTTC.